The 24 T cell receptor beta chains presented below share a single source sample, sequenced in a study of beta chain features in type 1 diabetes. The study's findings and limits: Moderate but significant shortening of TCRB CDR3s was recorded in all four CD4+ subsets from Type 1 diabetes patients.

No antigen is known for these receptors. Expressed TCRB transcripts were sequenced because the isolated RNA had all been reverse transcribed beforehand. Only in-frame clones appear in the TCRdb table, and some are missing; sequencing was by immunoSEQ multiplex PCR. This sample yields hundreds of thousands of clones, of which 11% to 15% are seen a single time; nearly 0.04% belongs to the top ten. The sequencing input was naive CD4+ T cells from blood. The source of these receptors is a man aged 18 to 29 with type 1 diabetes.

The V and J genes are TRBV30 and TRBJ1-2; possible D gene TRBD1, 6 bases. V was trimmed by 4 bases and J by 8 bases, leaving 11 bases between them. CDR3 size: 11 residues. Germline CDR1 GTSNPN, CDR2 SVGIG (reference sequence). The CDR3 protein is CAWTNRVGYTF. Here the CDR3 DNA reads TGTGCCTGGACGAACAGGGTAGGCTACACCTTC.

In its sample, this clone was seen a few times. Other DNA sequences in this specimen translate into the identical CDR3. This chain connects TRBV5-1 to TRBJ2-2, with 8 positions matching TRBD1. V shed 4 bases, J shed 1 base, and the junction held 3 bases outside the gene matches. The CDR3 sequence is 15 residues long. The germline gives CDR1 SGHRS, CDR2 YFSETQ. CDR3 amino acids: CASSAGQGNTGELFF. The CDR3 DNA reads TGCGCCAGCAGCGCCGGACAGGGGAACACCGGGGAGCTGTTTTTT. The full variable domain, in which reference TRBV5-1 and TRBJ2-2 provide the parts outside the CDR3, is KAGVTQTPRYLIKTRGQQVTLSCSPISGHRSVSWYQQTPGQGLQFLFEYFSETQRNKGNFPGRFSGRQFSNSRSEMNVSTLELGDSALYLCASSAGQGNTGELFFGEGSRLTVL.

For the CDR3, the DNA is TGTGCCAGCAGCTTAGGGAACCACTTCACAGATACGCAGTATTTT. Its translation: CASSLGNHFTDTQYF. The V call is TRBV7-2, the J call TRBJ2-3; D gene ambiguous. Trimming left V 1 base short and J 2 bases short, with 10 bases between. The CDR3 consists of 15 residues. CDR1 and CDR2 (germline): SGHTA, FQGNSA.

This clone occurred a few times. The rearrangement links TRBV5-6 to TRBJ2-3; perhaps D is TRBD1 or TRBD2 (5 bases each). CDR3 length: 14 residues. Germline V lookup: CDR1 SGHDT, CDR2 YYEEEE. The ends were cut back, 3 bases at V and 4 bases at J, with 12 bases in the middle. As DNA, the CDR3 is TGTGCCAGCAGCTGGGACGGTGGGGCAGATACGCAGTATTTT. Protein: CASSWDGGADTQYF.

The V and J genes are TRBV7-9 and TRBJ2-7; D is uncertain. Trimming took 5 bases from V and 3 from J, leaving 17 bases between them. The CDR3 is 15 residues long. Germline CDR1 SEHNR, CDR2 FQNEAQ (reference sequence). The CDR3 DNA reads as TGTGCCAGCAGCCTCCCGGTCGGGCAGCACTACGAGCAGTACTTC. Its protein product is CASSLPVGQHYEQYF.

Of note for this clone: The same CDR3 is also encoded by other DNA sequences in this sample. The V call is TRBV9, the J call TRBJ1-2; no clear D. Germline V gene lookup returns CDR1 SGDLS and CDR2 YYNGEE. There are 13 residues in the CDR3. Trimming stripped 0 bases from V and 2 bases from J, with 5 bases between. CDR3 in amino acids: CASSVDSNYGYTF. Written as DNA, the CDR3 is TGTGCCAGCAGCGTAGACAGCAACTATGGCTACACCTTC.

The chain is built from TRBV30 and TRBJ1-4; D perhaps matches TRBD1 (5 bases). The CDR3 consists of 14 residues. CDR1 is GTSNPN, CDR2 SVGIG, per germline (reference sequence). V shed 3 bases and J shed 0 bases, with 8 bases lying between them. This CDR3 reads CAWRWGATNEKLFF. The CDR3 DNA reads TGTGCCTGGAGATGGGGGGCAACTAATGAAAAACTGTTTTTT.

CDR3: CAWSGDRKQYF. CDR3 coding DNA: TGTGCCTGGAGTGGGGACAGGAAGCAGTACTTC. J is TRBJ2-7 and V is TRBV30, with 8 bases lining up with TRBD1. V lost 1 base, J lost 8 bases, and 1 base stayed unmatched. Germline V gene data show CDR1 as GTSNPN and CDR2 as SVGIG (reference sequence). CDR3 size: 11 residues.

This clone turned up a few times. V and J are TRBV6-1 and TRBJ2-1; D gene uncertain. The germline V and J ends were trimmed by 8 bases and 8 bases, with 16 bases remaining between them. CDR3 length equals 13 residues. Germline V gene lookup returns CDR1 MNHNS and CDR2 SASEGT. The CDR3 here is CASGQRSADEQFF. In nucleotides, the CDR3 is TGTGCCAGCGGTCAGCGATCGGCGGATGAGCAGTTCTTC.

This clone was seen only a few times. V gene TRBV25-1 combines with J gene TRBJ1-1; TRBD1 is a possible D gene (5 bases). This CDR3 region has 14 residues. Trimming shortened V by 2 bases and J by 2 bases, and 9 bases separated the two germline ends. Germline CDR1 and CDR2: MGHDK and SYGVNS. CDR3 protein: CASSEVGANTEAFF. CDR3 DNA: TGTGCCAGCAGTGAAGTCGGGGCCAACACTGAAGCTTTCTTT.

This clone was detected a few times. The chain has TRBV18 and TRBJ1-6; the D gene is possibly TRBD1 (6 bases). The CDR3 covers 14 residues. Germline loops: CDR1 KGHSH, CDR2 LQKENI. The V and J ends lost 2 bases and 7 bases respectively, with 9 bases between them. CDR3 residues: CASSPVQGNSPLHF. The CDR3 region has the DNA TGTGCCAGCTCACCAGTGCAGGGGAATTCACCCCTCCACTTT.

V usage is TRBV18 and J usage is TRBJ2-1; 7 bases fit TRBD2. V was pared by 0 bases and J by 4 bases, with 9 bases of the junction left unmatched. Germline CDR1 reads KGHSH; CDR2 reads LQKENI. This CDR3 has 17 amino acids. The CDR3 DNA reads TGTGCCAGCTCACCACCGGTGGGGGGGACGCCTTACAATGAGCAGTTCTTC. This gives the protein CASSPPVGGTPYNEQFF.

The V gene is TRBV5-1, the J gene TRBJ1-2, with D tentatively TRBD1 (5 bases). Germline V gene lookup returns CDR1 SGHRS and CDR2 YFSETQ. The CDR3 consists of 12 residues. Trimming took off 1 base at V and 5 bases at J, with 6 bases between the two ends. The CDR3 reads CASSLRGYGYTF. In DNA form, the CDR3 reads TGCGCCAGCAGCTTGAGGGGTTATGGCTACACCTTC.

The chain's CDR3 is CASSLASPRSGELFF. CDR3 nucleotides: TGTGCCAGCAGCTTAGCCTCTCCTAGATCCGGGGAGCTGTTTTTT. This sequence joins TRBV7-2 and TRBJ2-2, with D unclear. V lost 0 bases and J 6 bases, leaving 11 bases between the germline ends. CDR1 and CDR2 (germline): SGHTA, FQGNSA. The CDR3 totals 15 residues.

The rearrangement joins TRBV30 to TRBJ2-2; D might be TRBD1 or TRBD2, each matching 5 bases. V was shortened by 1 base and J by 3 bases, with 18 bases between the two germline ends. CDR1 GTSNPN and CDR2 SVGIG come from the germline V gene (reference sequence). This CDR3 region has 17 residues. CDR3 coding DNA: TGTGCCTGGAGTGATCTTGGGGGAACAGATTACACCGGGGAGCTGTTTTTT. This encodes CAWSDLGGTDYTGELFF.

This chain uses TRBV5-1 with TRBJ2-7; the D call may be TRBD1 or TRBD2 (5 bases each). V lost 5 bases to trimming and J lost 5 bases, with 17 bases between them. Germline V gene lookup returns CDR1 SGHRS and CDR2 YFSETQ. This CDR3 has 14 residues. The CDR3 spells CASSPGTVDHEQYF. The CDR3 DNA follows: TGCGCCAGCAGTCCCGGGACCGTCGACCACGAGCAGTACTTC.

The chain employs TRBV7-9 and TRBJ1-2; D is unclear. V lost 3 bases, J lost 5 bases, and 4 bases lay in between. This CDR3 comprises 11 residues. CDR1 is SEHNR, CDR2 FQNEAQ, per germline (reference sequence). This CDR3 reads CASSFVYGYTF. The DNA for the CDR3 is TGTGCCAGCAGCTTTGTGTATGGCTACACCTTC.

This clone was found a few times. The V and J genes are TRBV15 and TRBJ1-1; D is ambiguous. Deletions cut 3 bases from V and 2 bases from J, with 13 bases between. Germline V gives CDR1 LNHNV, CDR2 YYDKDF (reference sequence). This CDR3 has 15 residues. CDR3 sequence: CATSRPREGNTEAFF. Written as DNA, the CDR3 is TGTGCCACCAGCAGGCCTCGAGAGGGAAACACTGAAGCTTTCTTT.

Points on this clone: Other DNA sequences in this sample translate to the same CDR3. The J gene is TRBJ1-1, the V gene TRBV30, with a possible D match to TRBD1 (6 bases). CDR1 is GTSNPN and CDR2 is SVGIG in the germline V gene (reference sequence). The CDR3 contains 13 residues. Trimming stripped 3 bases from V and 3 bases from J, with 11 bases between. As DNA, the CDR3 is TGTGCCTGGAGGGGAACAGGGTACACTGAAGCTTTCTTT. It encodes CAWRGTGYTEAFF.

V and J are TRBV6-6 and TRBJ2-1; 13 bases line up with TRBD2. Looked up from germline, CDR1 is MNHNY and CDR2 is SVGAGI (reference sequence). Trimming cost V 6 bases and J 9 bases; bases outside gene matches: 8. This CDR3 has 15 amino acids. CDR3 region: CASRTGLAGEGEQFF. DNA of the CDR3: TGTGCCAGCAGAACCGGACTAGCGGGAGAGGGTGAGCAGTTCTTC.

The V gene is TRBV30, the J gene TRBJ1-1; the D gene is possibly TRBD1 (6 bases). The germline V and J ends were trimmed by 4 bases and 10 bases, with 16 bases remaining between them. The CDR3 totals 12 residues. The germline CDR1 and CDR2 sequences are GTSNPN and SVGIG (reference sequence). In nucleotides, the CDR3 is TGTGCCTGGACTCCCCAGGGGCAGGGAGCTTTCTTT. Residues: CAWTPQGQGAFF.

V gene TRBV30 combines with J gene TRBJ2-5; TRBD2 agrees at 8 bases. With 1 base clipped from V and 2 bases from J, the junction kept 3 bases outside the gene matches. Germline-derived CDR1 and CDR2 are GTSNPN and SVGIG (reference sequence). This CDR3 contains 14 residues. This CDR3 reads CAWSAGGLQETQYF. CDR3 in DNA: TGTGCCTGGAGTGCGGGAGGGCTACAAGAGACCCAGTACTTC.

As regards this clone: Other DNA sequences in this specimen translate into the identical CDR3. CDR3 coding DNA: TGTGCCAGCAGTCAGGGACACGAGCAGTACTTC. Translated, it gives CASSQGHEQYF. The chain has TRBV28 and TRBJ2-7, with D perhaps given as TRBD1 or TRBD2 (5 bases each). Trimming took 5 bases from V and 5 from J, leaving 7 bases between them. Germline V gene lookup returns CDR1 MDHEN and CDR2 SYDVKM. The CDR3 is 11 amino acids. The whole variable domain, remainder taken from reference TRBV28 and TRBJ2-7, is DVKVTQSSRYLVKRTGEKVFLECVQDMDHENMFWYRQDPGLGLRLIYFSYDVKMKEKGDIPEGYSVSREKKERFSLILESASTNQTSMYLCASSQGHEQYFGPGTRLTVT.

V gene TRBV9 combines with J gene TRBJ2-5; the D is unclear. Deletions cut 0 bases from V and 5 bases from J, with 20 bases between. The CDR3 runs to 17 residues. The germline V gene has CDR1 SGDLS and CDR2 YYNGEE. The chain's CDR3 is CASSVEGGVYGLETQYF. As DNA, the CDR3 is TGTGCCAGCAGCGTAGAGGGCGGTGTCTACGGTCTGGAGACCCAGTACTTC.